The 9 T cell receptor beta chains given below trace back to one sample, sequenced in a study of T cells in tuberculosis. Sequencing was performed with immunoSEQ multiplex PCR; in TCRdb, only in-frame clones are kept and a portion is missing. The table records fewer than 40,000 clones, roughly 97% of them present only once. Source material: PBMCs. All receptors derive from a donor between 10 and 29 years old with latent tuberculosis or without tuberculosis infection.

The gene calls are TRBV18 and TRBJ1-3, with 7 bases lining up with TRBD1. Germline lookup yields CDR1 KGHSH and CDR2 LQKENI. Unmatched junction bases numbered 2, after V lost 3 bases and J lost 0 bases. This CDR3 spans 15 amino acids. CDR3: CASSPGQFSGNTIYF. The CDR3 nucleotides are TGTGCCAGCTCACCGGGACAGTTCTCTGGAAACACCATATATTTT.

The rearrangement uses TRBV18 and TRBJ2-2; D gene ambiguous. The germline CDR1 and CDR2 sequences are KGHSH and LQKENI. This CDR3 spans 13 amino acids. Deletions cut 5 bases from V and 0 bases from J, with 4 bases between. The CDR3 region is CASSEPNTGELFF. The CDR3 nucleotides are TGTGCCAGCTCAGAGCCGAACACCGGGGAGCTGTTTTTT.

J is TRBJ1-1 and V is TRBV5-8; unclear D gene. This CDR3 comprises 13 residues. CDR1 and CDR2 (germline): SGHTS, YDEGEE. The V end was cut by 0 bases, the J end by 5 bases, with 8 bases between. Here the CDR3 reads CASSLVSTTEAFF. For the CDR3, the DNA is TGTGCCAGCAGCTTGGTATCGACAACTGAAGCTTTCTTT.

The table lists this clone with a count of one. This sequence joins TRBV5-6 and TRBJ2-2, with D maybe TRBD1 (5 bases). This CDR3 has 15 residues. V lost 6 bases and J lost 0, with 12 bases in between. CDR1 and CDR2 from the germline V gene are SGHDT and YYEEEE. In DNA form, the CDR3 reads TGTGCCAGCATCAAAACAGGTTCGAACACCGGGGAGCTGTTTTTT. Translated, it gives CASIKTGSNTGELFF.

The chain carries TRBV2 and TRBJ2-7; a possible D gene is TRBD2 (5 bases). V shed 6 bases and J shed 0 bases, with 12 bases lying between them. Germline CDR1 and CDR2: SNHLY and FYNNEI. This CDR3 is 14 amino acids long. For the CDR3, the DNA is TGTGCCAGCAGCCGGGAAAAAAGCTCCTACGAGCAGTACTTC. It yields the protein CASSREKSSYEQYF. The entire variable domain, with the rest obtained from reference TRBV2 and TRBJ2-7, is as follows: EPEVTQTPSHQVTQMGQEVILRCVPISNHLYFYWYRQILGQKVEFLVSFYNNEISEKSEIFDDQFSVERPDGSNFTLKIRSTKLEDSAMYFCASSREKSSYEQYFGPGTRLTVT.

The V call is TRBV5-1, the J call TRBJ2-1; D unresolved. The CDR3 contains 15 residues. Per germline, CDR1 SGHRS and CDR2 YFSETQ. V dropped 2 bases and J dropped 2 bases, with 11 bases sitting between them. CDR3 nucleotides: TGCGCCAGCAGCTTTACAACCTCCGCCTACAATGAGCAGTTCTTC. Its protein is CASSFTTSAYNEQFF.

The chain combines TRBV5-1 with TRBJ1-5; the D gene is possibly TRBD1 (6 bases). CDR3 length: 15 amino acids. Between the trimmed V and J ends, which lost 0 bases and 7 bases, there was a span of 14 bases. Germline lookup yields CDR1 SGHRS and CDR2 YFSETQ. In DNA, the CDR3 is TGCGCCAGCAGCTTGGCCGATTTTGGGGGCCAGCCCCAGCATTTT. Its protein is CASSLADFGGQPQHF.

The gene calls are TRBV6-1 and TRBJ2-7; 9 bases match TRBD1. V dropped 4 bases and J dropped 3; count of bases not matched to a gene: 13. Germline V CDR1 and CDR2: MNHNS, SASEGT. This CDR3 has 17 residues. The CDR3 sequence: CASSGRGGGQGYYEQYF. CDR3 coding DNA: TGTGCCAGCAGTGGCCGAGGTGGGGGACAGGGATACTACGAGCAGTACTTC.

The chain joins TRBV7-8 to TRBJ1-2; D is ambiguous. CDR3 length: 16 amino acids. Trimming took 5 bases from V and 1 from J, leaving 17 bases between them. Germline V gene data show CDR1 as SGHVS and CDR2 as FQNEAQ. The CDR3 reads CASSPRPRRNNYGYTF. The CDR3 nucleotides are TGTGCCAGCAGCCCCCGTCCCAGGCGAAATAACTATGGCTACACCTTC. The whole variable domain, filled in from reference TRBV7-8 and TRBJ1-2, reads GAGVSQSPRYKVAKRGQDVALRCDPISGHVSLFWYQQALGQGPEFLTYFQNEAQLDKSGLPSDRFFAERPEGSVSTLKIQRTQQEDSAVYLCASSPRPRRNNYGYTFGSGTRLTVV.